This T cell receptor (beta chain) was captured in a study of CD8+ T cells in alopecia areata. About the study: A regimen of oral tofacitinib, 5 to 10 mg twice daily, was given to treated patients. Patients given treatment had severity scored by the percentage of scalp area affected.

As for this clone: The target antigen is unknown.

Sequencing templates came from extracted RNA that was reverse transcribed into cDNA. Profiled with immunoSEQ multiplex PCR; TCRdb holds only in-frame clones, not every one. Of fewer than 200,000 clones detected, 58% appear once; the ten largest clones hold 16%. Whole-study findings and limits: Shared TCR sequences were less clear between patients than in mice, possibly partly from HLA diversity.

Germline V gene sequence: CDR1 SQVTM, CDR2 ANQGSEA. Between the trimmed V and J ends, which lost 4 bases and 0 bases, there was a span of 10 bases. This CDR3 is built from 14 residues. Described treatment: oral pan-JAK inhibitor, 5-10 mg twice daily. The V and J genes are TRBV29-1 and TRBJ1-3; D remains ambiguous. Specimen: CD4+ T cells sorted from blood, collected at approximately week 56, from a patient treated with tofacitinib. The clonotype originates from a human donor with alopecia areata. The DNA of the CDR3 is TGCAGCGTTGCGTCTGGATACTCTGGAAACACCATATATTTT. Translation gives CSVASGYSGNTIYF.